Listed here are 5 T cell receptor beta chains from one sample, sequenced in a study of shared clonotypes between healthy human individuals. Assay used: immunoSEQ multiplex PCR; TCRdb lists only in-frame clones, some missing. The data show about 2.3 million clones, with 85% to 95% seen just once and 0.3% to 0.4% held by the top ten. Sequenced input: naive CD4+ T cells from PBMCs. Subset indicated: CD45RA+ positively selected. The receptors stem from a man between 18 and 29 years old in good health. Some clones in this sample may be carry-over from other donors' samples.

To note about this clone: The sample holds other DNA sequences that translate to the same CDR3. This chain joins TRBV28 and TRBJ1-2, with D possibly TRBD1 on 6 matching bases. This CDR3 has 13 residues. Between the trimmed V and J ends, which lost 5 bases and 4 bases, there was a span of 11 bases. Germline V CDR1 and CDR2: MDHEN, SYDVKM. CDR3 residues: CASSRGGGYGYTF. The CDR3 DNA follows: TGTGCCAGCAGTCGAGGGGGGGGCTATGGCTACACCTTC.

Notes on this clone: This specimen includes other DNA sequences encoding the same CDR3. The V and J genes are TRBV11-3 and TRBJ2-7, with D uncertain. Trimming shortened V by 5 bases and J by 1 base, and 9 bases separated the two germline ends. Germline values: CDR1 SGHNT, CDR2 YENEEA. The CDR3 totals 13 residues. The CDR3 bases are TGTGCCAGCAGCCGAGCAAGTTCCTACGAGCAGTACTTC. This codes for CASSRASSYEQYF.

This clone was observed a handful of times. The V call is TRBV20-1, the J call TRBJ1-1; the D gene is possibly TRBD1 (6 bases). The CDR3 extends over 11 amino acids. V lost 5 bases to trimming and J lost 10 bases, with 14 bases between them. The germline V gene encodes CDR1 DFQATT and CDR2 SNEGSKA (reference sequence). This CDR3 is CSARGGPGAFF. DNA for the CDR3: TGCAGTGCTCGTGGGGGGCCCGGAGCTTTCTTT.

J is TRBJ2-5 and V is TRBV5-1, with a weak D call TRBD2 (6 bases). Trimming left V 4 bases short and J 2 bases short, with 12 bases between. Germline values: CDR1 SGHRS, CDR2 YFSETQ. The CDR3 loop spans 14 amino acids. CDR3 sequence: CASSGGTAQETQYF. As DNA, the CDR3 is TGCGCCAGCAGCGGGGGGACGGCTCAAGAGACCCAGTACTTC.

The chain's CDR3 is CASSTGAPPEAFF. In nucleotides, the CDR3 is TGTGCCAGCAGTACAGGGGCCCCCCCTGAAGCTTTCTTT. The chain uses TRBV28 and TRBJ1-1; 7 positions match TRBD1. Germline-derived CDR1 and CDR2 are MDHEN and SYDVKM. V was clipped by 5 bases and J by 6 bases; unmatched bases: 6. The CDR3 loop spans 13 amino acids.